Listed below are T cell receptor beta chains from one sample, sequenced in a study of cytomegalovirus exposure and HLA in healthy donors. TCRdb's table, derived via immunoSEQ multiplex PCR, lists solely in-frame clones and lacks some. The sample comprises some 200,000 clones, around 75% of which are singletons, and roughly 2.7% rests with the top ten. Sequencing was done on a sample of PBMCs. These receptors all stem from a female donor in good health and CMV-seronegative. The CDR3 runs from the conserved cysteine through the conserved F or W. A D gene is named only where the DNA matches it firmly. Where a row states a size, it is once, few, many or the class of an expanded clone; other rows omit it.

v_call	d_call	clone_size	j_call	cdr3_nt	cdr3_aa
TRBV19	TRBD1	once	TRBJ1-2	TGTGCCAGTATTGGGCAGGGGGGAGGCTACACCTTC	CASIGQGGGYTF
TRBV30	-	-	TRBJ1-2	TGTGCCTTACGGAGGGAACCCAAGGACGTAAGGGGATGGAGTTACACCTTC	CALRREPKDVRGWSYTF
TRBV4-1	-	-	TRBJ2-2	TGCGCCAGCAGCCAAGATCTAGCGTTTGGGGCCAACGCCGGGGAGCTGTTTTTT	CASSQDLAFGANAGELFF
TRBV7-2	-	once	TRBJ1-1	TGTGCCAGCAGCCTTTTCTCAACAGGGAACACTGAAGCTTTCTTT	CASSLFSTGNTEAFF
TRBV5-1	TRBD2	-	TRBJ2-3	TGCGCCAGCAGCTCGAGGGCGGGGGGTTATACAGATACGCAGTATTTT	CASSSRAGGYTDTQYF
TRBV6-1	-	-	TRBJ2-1	TGTGCCAGCAGTGAAGTGGTGAGGGCGGATGAGCAGTTCTTC	CASSEVVRADEQFF
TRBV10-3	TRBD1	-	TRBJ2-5	TGTGCCATCATGGGGACAGGCCAAGAGACCCAGTACTTC	CAIMGTGQETQYF
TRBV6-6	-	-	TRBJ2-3	TGTGCCAGCAGTTCCCTTGGCAGCACAGATACGCAGTATTTT	CASSSLGSTDTQYF
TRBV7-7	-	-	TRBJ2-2	TGTGCCAGCAGCCCACAGGGGGGGGCCGGGGAGCTGTTTTTT	CASSPQGGAGELFF
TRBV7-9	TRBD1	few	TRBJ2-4	TGTGCCAGCAGCTTAGGGTCAAGGACAGGGAAAAACATTCAGTACTTC	CASSLGSRTGKNIQYF
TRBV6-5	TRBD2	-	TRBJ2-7	TGTGCCAGCAAACGAGACGGGAGGGGAGCCTACGAGCAGTACTTC	CASKRDGRGAYEQYF
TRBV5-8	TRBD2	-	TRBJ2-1	TGTGCCAGCAGCTACCTCGAGACTAGCGGGTACGACAATGAGCAGTTCTTC	CASSYLETSGYDNEQFF
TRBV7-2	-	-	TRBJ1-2	TGTGCCAGCAGCTTAGATGGGGCCGCGGGGGCTGGCTACACCTTC	CASSLDGAAGAGYTF
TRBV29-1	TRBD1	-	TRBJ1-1	TGCAGCGTGAGGACAGGGGTCACTGAAGCTTTCTTT	CSVRTGVTEAFF
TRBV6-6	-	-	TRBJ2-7	TGTGCCAGCAGTTACGGTCAGACCTACGAGCAGTACTTC	CASSYGQTYEQYF
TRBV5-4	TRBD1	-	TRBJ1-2	TGTGCCAGCAGCTCCGGGACAGGGGGACTCTATGGCTACACCTTC	CASSSGTGGLYGYTF
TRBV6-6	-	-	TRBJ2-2	TGTGCCAGCAGCCCCGACAGTTACACCGGGGAGCTGTTTTTT	CASSPDSYTGELFF
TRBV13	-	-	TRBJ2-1	TGTGCCAGCAGCTTAGCGGTCTACAATGAGCAGTTCTTC	CASSLAVYNEQFF
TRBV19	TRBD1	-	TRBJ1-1	TGTGCCAGTAGCACACAGGGGCTGGTTGAAGCTTTCTTT	CASSTQGLVEAFF
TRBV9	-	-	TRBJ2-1	TGTGCCAGCAGCGTAGTAGAGGGGGGGGGAAGCTACAATGAGCAGTTCTTC	CASSVVEGGGSYNEQFF
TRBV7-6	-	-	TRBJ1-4	TGTGCCAGCAGCTTAGGGGGCGAAGAAAAACTGTTTTTT	CASSLGGEEKLFF
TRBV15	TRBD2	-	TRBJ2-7	TGTGCCACCAGCAGAGAGAGCGGGAGCTACGAGCAGTACTTC	CATSRESGSYEQYF
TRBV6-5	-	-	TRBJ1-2	TGTGCCAGCAGTCCTCCAGGGGAAGACTATGGCTACACCTTC	CASSPPGEDYGYTF
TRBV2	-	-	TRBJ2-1	TGTGCCAGCAGCCTCTCCAGGGGCAATGAGCAGTTCTTC	CASSLSRGNEQFF
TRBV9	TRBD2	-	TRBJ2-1	TGTGCCAGCAGCGCTATAGGGGCTAGCGGATTCCCCAATGAGCAGTTCTTC	CASSAIGASGFPNEQFF
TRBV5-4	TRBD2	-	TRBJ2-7	TGTGCCAGCAGCTTTGGCGGGAGGGCCCCCTACGAGCAGTACTTC	CASSFGGRAPYEQYF
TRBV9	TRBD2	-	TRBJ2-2	TGTGCCAGCAGCACACTAGCGGGGACGAACACCGGGGAGCTGTTTTTT	CASSTLAGTNTGELFF
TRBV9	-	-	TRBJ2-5	TGTGCCAGCAGCGAAGGCCCCTTGAGGGAGACCCAGTACTTC	CASSEGPLRETQYF
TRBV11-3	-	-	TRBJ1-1	TGTGCCAGCAGCTTGGGGGCTAGTTCCATTGAAGCTTTCTTT	CASSLGASSIEAFF
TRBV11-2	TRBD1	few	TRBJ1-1	TGTGCCAGCAGCCCCCGGACAAGGGGGCCCGAACGTACTGAAGCTTTCTTT	CASSPRTRGPERTEAFF
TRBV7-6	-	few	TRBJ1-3	TGTGCCAGCAGCTTAGAGGTAGCTCCTGGAAACACCATATATTTT	CASSLEVAPGNTIYF
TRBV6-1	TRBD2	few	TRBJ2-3	TGTGCCAGCAGTGAGGGAGGGACCAGCACAGATACGCAGTATTTT	CASSEGGTSTDTQYF
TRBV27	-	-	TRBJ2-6	TGTGCCAGCAGTTCCCGTTACTCCGGGAGCTCTGGGGCCAACGTCCTGACTTTC	CASSSRYSGSSGANVLTF
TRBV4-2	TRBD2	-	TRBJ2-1	TGTGCCAGCAGCCACACTAGCGGGGCTTCCTACAATGAGCAGTTCTTC	CASSHTSGASYNEQFF
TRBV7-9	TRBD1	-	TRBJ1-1	TGTGCCAGCAGCATAGTACAGGGGGGGAACACTGAAGCTTTCTTT	CASSIVQGGNTEAFF
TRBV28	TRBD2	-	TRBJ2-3	TGTGCCAGCAGTGCCTCTGGCGGGAGTAGCACAGATACGCAGTATTTT	CASSASGGSSTDTQYF
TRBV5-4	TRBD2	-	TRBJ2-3	TGTGCCAGCAGCTTGGTGGCTAGCGGGGGAGATACGCAGTATTTT	CASSLVASGGDTQYF
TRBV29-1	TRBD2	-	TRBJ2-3	TGCAGCACTCCAGGGGGAGCGGGGGGCCAAGGAGATACGCAGTATTTT	CSTPGGAGGQGDTQYF
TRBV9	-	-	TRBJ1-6	TGTGCCAGCAGCGTAGGATTGACAGAGAATTCACCCCTCCACTTT	CASSVGLTENSPLHF
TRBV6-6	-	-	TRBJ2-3	TGTGCCAGCAGCCAAGGTGGCTGGACAGACACAGATACGCAGTATTTT	CASSQGGWTDTDTQYF
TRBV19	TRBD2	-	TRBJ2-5	TGTGCCAGTAGTCGAGCGGGGGCCCAAGAGACCCAGTACTTC	CASSRAGAQETQYF
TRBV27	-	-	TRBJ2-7	TGTGCCAGCAGTTTAAGAGGAGGGTCCTACGAGCAGTACTTC	CASSLRGGSYEQYF
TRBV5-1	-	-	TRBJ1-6	TGCGCCAGCAGCTTGGGGGCAGACGACAATTCACCCCTCCACTTT	CASSLGADDNSPLHF
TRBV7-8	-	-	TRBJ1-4	TGTGCCAGCAGCTTGGCGGAGGGAACTAATGAAAAACTGTTTTTT	CASSLAEGTNEKLFF
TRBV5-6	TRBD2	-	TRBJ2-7	TGTGCCAGCAGCGGAGGAGCGGGAGGGTACGAGCAGTACTTC	CASSGGAGGYEQYF
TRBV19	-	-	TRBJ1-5	TGTGCCAGTAGTTCCTCAGGTACGATAATCAGCAATCAGCCCCAGCATTTT	CASSSSGTIISNQPQHF
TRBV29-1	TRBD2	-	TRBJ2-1	TGCAGCGTTGATAGGACTAGCGGCTACAATGAGCAGTTCTTC	CSVDRTSGYNEQFF
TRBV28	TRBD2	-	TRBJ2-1	TGTGCCAGCAGCATAGCGGGAGTGAGTGGCTACAATGAGCAGTTCTTC	CASSIAGVSGYNEQFF
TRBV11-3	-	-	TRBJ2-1	TGTGCCAGCAGCTTACAACTCAGGGGATCCTCCTACAATGAGCAGTTCTTC	CASSLQLRGSSYNEQFF
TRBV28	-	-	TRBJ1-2	TGTGCCAGCAGTTCCCCAGGGGAAAGTCCTAACTATGGCTACACCTTC	CASSSPGESPNYGYTF
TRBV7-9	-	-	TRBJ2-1	TGTGCCAGCAGGCAGACGGCAGGGTTGGCTGAGCAGTTCTTC	CASRQTAGLAEQFF